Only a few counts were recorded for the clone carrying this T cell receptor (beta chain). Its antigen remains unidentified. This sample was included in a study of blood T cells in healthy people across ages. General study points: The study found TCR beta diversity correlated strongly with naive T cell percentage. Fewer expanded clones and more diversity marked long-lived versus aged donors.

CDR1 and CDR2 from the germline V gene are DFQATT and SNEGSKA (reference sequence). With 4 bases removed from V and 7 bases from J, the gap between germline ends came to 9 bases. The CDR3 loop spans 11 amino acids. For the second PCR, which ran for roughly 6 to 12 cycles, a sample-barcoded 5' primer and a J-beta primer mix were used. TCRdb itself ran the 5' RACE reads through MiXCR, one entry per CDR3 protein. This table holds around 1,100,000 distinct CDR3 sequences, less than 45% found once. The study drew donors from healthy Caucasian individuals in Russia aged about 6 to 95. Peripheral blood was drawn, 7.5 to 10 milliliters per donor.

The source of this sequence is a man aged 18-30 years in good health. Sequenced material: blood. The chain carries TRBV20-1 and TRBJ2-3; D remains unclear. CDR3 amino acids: CSAIPLNTQYF. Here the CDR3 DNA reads TGCAGTGCTATTCCCCTAAATACGCAGTATTTT.